The 24 T cell receptor beta chains listed next were all sequenced from one sample in a study of OX40 agonist ivuxolimab in advanced cancers. Sequenced by immunoSEQ multiplex PCR; TCRdb stores in-frame clones only, minus some. This table has some 18,000 clones, around 91% appearing once. The sequenced sample was CD4+ or CD8+ T cells sorted from blood, obtained in a trial of the OX40 agonist ivuxolimab. The receptor set was obtained from an adult with an advanced solid tumor such as melanoma, head and neck, liver or kidney cancer.

The rearrangement links TRBV9 to TRBJ2-1; 7 positions match TRBD1. The length of the CDR3 is 17 residues. Germline CDR1 is SGDLS and CDR2 is YYNGEE. Trimming removed 0 bases from V and 10 bases from J; junction bases left unmatched: 16. CDR3 sequence (DNA): TGTGCCAGCAGCGTAGGTGGCCTAGCCTCAGCCAGGGGGGAGCAGTTCTTC. Residues: CASSVGGLASARGEQFF.

V usage is TRBV7-9 and J usage is TRBJ2-7, with D maybe TRBD1 (5 bases). This CDR3 contains 12 residues. The germline V gene encodes CDR1 SEHNR and CDR2 FQNEAQ (reference sequence). Trimming took 5 bases from V and 3 from J, leaving 8 bases between them. The CDR3 DNA sequence: TGTGCCAGCAGCATGACAGACTACGAGCAGTACTTC. Translating gives CASSMTDYEQYF.

The V gene is TRBV19, the J gene TRBJ2-1; TRBD2 might be the D (6 bases). Germline CDR1 reads LNHDA; CDR2 reads SQIVND (reference sequence). V was cut by 5 bases and J by 3 bases, with 17 bases left in between. This CDR3 comprises 16 residues. CDR3: CASSPLTGAGYNEQFF. The DNA of the CDR3 is TGTGCCAGTAGTCCCTTAACTGGAGCGGGCTACAATGAGCAGTTCTTC.

J is TRBJ2-7 and V is TRBV25-1, with D perhaps matching TRBD2 (7 bases). The CDR3 covers 12 residues. Germline lookup yields CDR1 MGHDK and CDR2 SYGVNS. The V and J ends lost 5 bases and 6 bases respectively, with 11 bases between them. The CDR3 protein is CASSWGGAEQYF. For the CDR3, the DNA is TGTGCCAGCAGTTGGGGGGGCGCCGAGCAGTACTTC.

The rearrangement uses TRBV28 and TRBJ2-3; D is unresolved. The CDR3 spans 15 residues. The V gene lost 6 bases and the J gene lost 3 bases, with 16 bases spanning the gap. From germline, CDR1 is MDHEN and CDR2 SYDVKM. CDR3 sequence (DNA): TGTGCCAGCAGCCCAGGTTTATGGGGAACAGATACGCAGTATTTT. It is translated as CASSPGLWGTDTQYF.

In nucleotides, the CDR3 is TGTGCCAGCAGCTTAGTACGCGGGGTCGGGGAGCTGTTTTTT. This sequence encodes CASSLVRGVGELFF. The V call is TRBV11-1, the J call TRBJ2-2, with D tentatively TRBD2 (6 bases). The CDR3 totals 14 residues. Germline CDR1 and CDR2: SGHAT and FQDESV (reference sequence). Trimming cost V 1 base and J 7 bases, with 10 bases left between them.

The J gene is TRBJ1-2, the V gene TRBV4-2; TRBD1 might be the D (5 bases). The CDR3 is 15 amino acids. V lost 0 bases and J 8 bases, leaving 16 bases between the germline ends. Per germline, CDR1 LGHNA and CDR2 YNFKEQ. The CDR3 region has the DNA TGTGCCAGCAGCCAAGACCGGGACGGTCCCCTCGGCTACACCTTC. Translated, it gives CASSQDRDGPLGYTF.

The chain couples TRBV7-9 to TRBJ2-1, with 7 bases aligning to TRBD2. This CDR3 region has 16 residues. V lost 0 bases, J lost 2 bases, and 4 bases stayed unmatched. The germline CDR1 and CDR2 sequences are SEHNR and FQNEAQ (reference sequence). CDR3 sequence reads: CASSLAGGTPYNEQFF. In DNA form, the CDR3 reads TGTGCCAGCAGCTTAGCGGGAGGGACCCCCTACAATGAGCAGTTCTTC.

This chain joins TRBV10-2 and TRBJ2-7; D ambiguous. Germline CDR1 reads WSHSY; CDR2 reads SAAADI. Deletions cut 3 bases from V and 5 bases from J, with 2 bases between. This CDR3 is built from 10 residues. The CDR3 DNA reads as TGCGCCAGCAGTGAAAACGAGCAGTACTTC. Translating it yields CASSENEQYF.

This clone was seen more than once but under ten times. V is TRBV27 and J is TRBJ2-1; 13 positions match TRBD2. The germline V gene encodes CDR1 MNHEY and CDR2 SMNVEV (reference sequence). CDR3 size: 14 residues. Losses at the gene ends were 5 bases for V and 9 bases for J; bases not matched to a gene: 4. CDR3 region: CASSQGTSGTEQFF. The CDR3 DNA is TGTGCCAGCAGTCAGGGGACTAGCGGGACTGAGCAGTTCTTC.

The genes are TRBV19 and TRBJ2-2; 8 nucleotides agree with TRBD1. After removal of 8 bases from V and 7 bases from J, the junction contained 9 bases not matched to a gene. Germline assignment: CDR1 LNHDA and CDR2 SQIVND (reference sequence). This CDR3 region has 14 residues. CDR3 sequence: CASQDRVLIGELFF. In nucleotides, the CDR3 is TGTGCCAGTCAGGACAGGGTATTGATCGGGGAGCTGTTTTTT.

J is TRBJ2-3 and V is TRBV4-3; 7 bases align to TRBD2. Looked up from germline, CDR1 is LGHNA and CDR2 is YSLEER. Losses at the gene ends were 0 bases for V and 2 bases for J; bases not matched to a gene: 11. The CDR3 extends over 18 amino acids. This CDR3 reads CASSQDGVGEGITDTQYF. The CDR3 bases are TGCGCCAGCAGCCAAGATGGCGTGGGGGAGGGTATCACAGATACGCAGTATTTT.

This rearrangement joins TRBV2 to TRBJ2-7, with TRBD1 matching over 7 bases. V shed 6 bases, J shed 5 bases, and the junction held 13 bases outside the gene matches. From germline, CDR1 is SNHLY and CDR2 FYNNEI. The CDR3 runs to 15 residues. The CDR3 here is CASRGGQVFSNEQYF. The CDR3 DNA sequence: TGTGCCAGCAGGGGCGGACAGGTTTTTTCGAACGAGCAGTACTTC.

The rearrangement joins TRBV25-1 to TRBJ2-5, with 12 bases aligning to TRBD2. The CDR3 contains 18 residues. Germline lookup yields CDR1 MGHDK and CDR2 SYGVNS. Trimming at V came to 1 base and at J to 6 bases, leaving 12 bases not matched to a gene. CDR3 sequence: CASSELGLAGPWGKTQYF. The DNA for the CDR3 is TGTGCCAGCAGTGAATTAGGACTAGCGGGGCCATGGGGGAAGACCCAGTACTTC. The complete variable domain, with remaining parts taken from reference TRBV25-1 and TRBJ2-5, reads EADIYQTPRYLVIGTGKKITLECSQTMGHDKMYWYQQDPGMELHLIHYSYGVNSTEKGDLSSESTVSRIRTEHFPLTLESARPSHTSQYLCASSELGLAGPWGKTQYFGPGTRLLVL.

The J gene is TRBJ2-7, the V gene TRBV7-8; no clear D. Per the germline V gene, CDR1 is SGHVS and CDR2 is FQNEAQ. The ends were cut back, 1 base at V and 4 bases at J, with 14 bases in the middle. The CDR3 has 15 residues. This CDR3 reads CASSLVNSWSYEQYF. DNA for the CDR3: TGTGCCAGCAGCTTAGTAAACTCATGGAGTTACGAGCAGTACTTC.

The chain carries TRBV28 and TRBJ1-5; perhaps TRBD1 as D (6 bases). Trimming took off 7 bases at V and 4 bases at J, with 17 bases between the two ends. CDR1 is MDHEN, CDR2 SYDVKM, per germline. The CDR3 covers 15 residues. CDR3 in amino acids: CASNIKDRKNQPQHF. CDR3 nucleotide sequence: TGTGCCAGCAATATAAAAGACAGGAAAAATCAGCCCCAGCATTTT.

The J gene is TRBJ2-7, the V gene TRBV5-1; perhaps D is TRBD1 or TRBD2 (5 bases each). The CDR3 consists of 16 residues. The ends were cut back, 4 bases at V and 2 bases at J, with 19 bases in the middle. Looked up from germline, CDR1 is SGHRS and CDR2 is YFSETQ. The CDR3, as DNA: TGCGCCAGCAGCCCCAAGGTCGGGACGGATGCCTACGAGCAGTACTTC. Amino acids: CASSPKVGTDAYEQYF. Using reference TRBV5-1 and TRBJ2-7 for the parts outside the CDR3, the full variable domain is KAGVTQTPRYLIKTRGQQVTLSCSPISGHRSVSWYQQTPGQGLQFLFEYFSETQRNKGNFPGRFSGRQFSNSRSEMNVSTLELGDSALYLCASSPKVGTDAYEQYFGPGTRLTVT.

This clone was seen only once. The chain joins TRBV5-1 to TRBJ2-7; perhaps TRBD2 as D (5 bases). The V and J ends lost 0 bases and 2 bases respectively, with 9 bases between them. The CDR3 loop spans 14 amino acids. Germline-derived CDR1 and CDR2 are SGHRS and YFSETQ. This CDR3 is CASSLVGGPYEQYF. The CDR3 coding sequence is TGCGCCAGCAGCTTGGTCGGAGGCCCCTACGAGCAGTACTTC.

This sequence joins TRBV5-2 and TRBJ2-7; the D segment call TRBD2 is taken from the table without a DNA check. TRBV5-2 represents a pseudogene. There are 13 residues in the CDR3. CDR3 nucleotides: TGTGCCAGCAGCCAAGACTTGGCCTACGAGCAGTACTTC. This translates into CASSQDLAYEQYF.

The chain links TRBV19 to TRBJ1-2, with D perhaps TRBD1 (6 bases). The CDR3 loop spans 11 amino acids. The germline CDR1 and CDR2 sequences are LNHDA and SQIVND (reference sequence). Between the trimmed V and J ends, which lost 3 bases and 7 bases, there was a span of 6 bases. CDR3 loop: CASSMGAGYTF. The CDR3 DNA reads TGTGCCAGTAGTATGGGGGCTGGCTACACCTTC. The variable domain in full, with the rest retrieved from reference TRBV19 and TRBJ1-2, is DGGITQSPKYLFRKEGQNVTLSCEQNLNHDAMYWYRQDPGQGLRLIYYSQIVNDFQKGDIAEGYSVSREKKESFPLTVTSAQKNPTAFYLCASSMGAGYTFGSGTRLTVV.

The chain recombines TRBV10-3 with TRBJ2-2, with TRBD2 matching 10 bases. V shed 8 bases and J 1 base; nucleotides not matched to a gene: 4. Germline assignment: CDR1 ENHRY and CDR2 SYGVKD. The CDR3 consists of 15 residues. CDR3 bases: TGTGCCATCGGCGGGACTAGCGAGAACACCGGGGAGCTGTTTTTT. Translated, it gives CAIGGTSENTGELFF.

This chain uses TRBV11-2 with TRBJ2-7; TRBD2 is a possible D gene (6 bases). CDR3 length equals 15 residues. CDR1 and CDR2 from the germline V gene are SGHAT and FQNNGV. Trimming stripped 0 bases from V and 3 bases from J, with 12 bases between. The CDR3 spells CASSLDAVAVYEQYF. The CDR3 region has the DNA TGTGCCAGCAGCTTAGATGCGGTAGCGGTCTACGAGCAGTACTTC.

The chain carries TRBV28 and TRBJ1-2, with a weak D call TRBD1 (6 bases). V shed 6 bases and J shed 1 base, with 18 bases lying between them. Germline V lookup: CDR1 MDHEN, CDR2 SYDVKM. CDR3 length equals 16 residues. CDR3 protein: CASSPVDSLFNYGYTF. CDR3 sequence (DNA): TGTGCCAGCAGCCCTGTGGACAGCCTTTTTAACTATGGCTACACCTTC.

The rearrangement joins TRBV28 to TRBJ2-7, with D unclear. CDR1 is MDHEN and CDR2 is SYDVKM in the germline V gene. V was clipped by 7 bases and J by 4 bases, with 5 bases between them. The CDR3 sequence is 10 residues long. The CDR3 region is CASTYYEQYF. CDR3 nucleotide sequence: TGTGCCAGCACCTATTACGAGCAGTACTTC. Full variable domain (missing parts from reference TRBV28 and TRBJ2-7): DVKVTQSSRYLVKRTGEKVFLECVQDMDHENMFWYRQDPGLGLRLIYFSYDVKMKEKGDIPEGYSVSREKKERFSLILESASTNQTSMYLCASTYYEQYFGPGTRLTVT.